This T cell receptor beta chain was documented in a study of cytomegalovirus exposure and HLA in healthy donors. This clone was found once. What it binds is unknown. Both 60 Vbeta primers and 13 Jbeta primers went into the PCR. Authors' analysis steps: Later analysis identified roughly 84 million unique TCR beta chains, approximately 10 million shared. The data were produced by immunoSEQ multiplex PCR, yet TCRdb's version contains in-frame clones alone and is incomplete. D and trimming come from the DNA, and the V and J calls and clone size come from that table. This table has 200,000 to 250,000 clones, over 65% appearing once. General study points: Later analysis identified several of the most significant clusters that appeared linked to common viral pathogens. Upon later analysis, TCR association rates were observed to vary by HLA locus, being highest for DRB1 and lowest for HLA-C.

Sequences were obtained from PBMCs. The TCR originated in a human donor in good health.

The CDR3 DNA reads TGTGCGATAGATGGTGGGACAGGGATAAATCAGCCCCAGCATTTT. Translating it yields CAIDGGTGINQPQHF. The chain uses TRBV19 and TRBJ1-5, with 9 bases lining up with TRBD1. The CDR3 contains 15 residues. Germline loops: CDR1 LNHDA, CDR2 SQIVND (reference sequence). Full variable domain (missing parts from reference TRBV19 and TRBJ1-5): DGGITQSPKYLFRKEGQNVTLSCEQNLNHDAMYWYRQDPGQGLRLIYYSQIVNDFQKGDIAEGYSVSREKKESFPLTVTSAQKNPTAFYLCAIDGGTGINQPQHFGDGTRLSIL.